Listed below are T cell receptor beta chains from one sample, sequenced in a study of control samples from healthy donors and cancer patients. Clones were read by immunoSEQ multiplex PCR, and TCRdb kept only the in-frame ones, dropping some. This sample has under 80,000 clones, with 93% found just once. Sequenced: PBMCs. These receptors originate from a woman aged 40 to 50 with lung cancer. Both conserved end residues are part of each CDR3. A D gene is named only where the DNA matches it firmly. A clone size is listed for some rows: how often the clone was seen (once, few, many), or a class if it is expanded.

cdr3_aa: CASSQRQGVQGNSPLHF
cdr3_nt: TGCGCCAGCAGCCAACGACAGGGTGTGCAGGGGAATTCACCCCTCCACTTT
j_call: TRBJ1-6
d_call: TRBD1
v_call: TRBV5-1
clone_size: once

cdr3_aa: CASSIGTRSYNSPLHF
cdr3_nt: TGTGCCAGTAGTATTGGCACTCGCTCCTATAATTCACCCCTCCACTTT
j_call: TRBJ1-6
d_call: NA
v_call: TRBV19
clone_size: once

cdr3_aa: CASSLYPQAWYEQYF
cdr3_nt: TGTGCCAGCTCACTATACCCCCAGGCATGGTACGAGCAGTACTTC
j_call: TRBJ2-7
d_call: NA
v_call: TRBV18
clone_size: once

cdr3_aa: CASSPPGAYTGELFF
cdr3_nt: TGTGCCAGTAGTCCCCCGGGGGCCTACACCGGGGAGCTGTTTTTT
j_call: TRBJ2-2
d_call: NA
v_call: TRBV19
clone_size: NA

cdr3_aa: CASSLVPDTANTIYF
cdr3_nt: TGCGCCAGCAGCTTGGTTCCGGATACGGCAAACACCATATATTTT
j_call: TRBJ1-3
d_call: NA
v_call: TRBV5-1
clone_size: NA

cdr3_aa: CASSVTGGFNEKLFF
cdr3_nt: TGCGCCAGCAGCGTGACAGGAGGGTTCAATGAAAAACTGTTTTTT
j_call: TRBJ1-4
d_call: NA
v_call: TRBV5-1
clone_size: once

cdr3_aa: CASRIQGVSNQPQHF
cdr3_nt: TGTGCCAGCAGAATACAGGGTGTTAGCAATCAGCCCCAGCATTTT
j_call: TRBJ1-5
d_call: NA
v_call: TRBV6-5
clone_size: NA

cdr3_aa: CASSDLLYGYTF
cdr3_nt: TGTGCCAGCAGTGACCTTCTCTATGGCTACACCTTC
j_call: TRBJ1-2
d_call: NA
v_call: TRBV2
clone_size: NA

cdr3_aa: CASSLAASPLDF
cdr3_nt: TGTGCCAGCAGCTTAGCAGCCAGCCCGTTGGACTTC
j_call: TRBJ2-7
d_call: NA
v_call: TRBV13
clone_size: NA

cdr3_aa: CASSFSNEQFF
cdr3_nt: TGCGCCAGCAGCTTCTCGAATGAGCAGTTCTTC
j_call: TRBJ2-1
d_call: NA
v_call: TRBV5-1
clone_size: few

cdr3_aa: CASSRSGGSATQYF
cdr3_nt: TGTGCCAGCAGTCGATCGGGGGGGTCGGCGACCCAGTACTTC
j_call: TRBJ2-5
d_call: TRBD2
v_call: TRBV6-6
clone_size: NA

cdr3_aa: CSAGQTFEQYF
cdr3_nt: TGCAGTGCTGGACAAACATTCGAGCAGTACTTC
j_call: TRBJ2-7
d_call: NA
v_call: TRBV20-1
clone_size: NA

cdr3_aa: CASRRGVGNTEAFF
cdr3_nt: TGTGCCAGTAGAAGGGGGGTCGGGAACACTGAAGCTTTCTTT
j_call: TRBJ1-1
d_call: NA
v_call: TRBV19
clone_size: NA

cdr3_aa: CASRQAGQGHTEAFF
cdr3_nt: TGTGCCAGCAGACAAGCTGGGCAGGGACACACTGAAGCTTTCTTT
j_call: TRBJ1-1
d_call: NA
v_call: TRBV14
clone_size: NA

cdr3_aa: CASSLARGYQETQYF
cdr3_nt: TGTGCCAGCAGCTTAGCGCGGGGTTACCAAGAGACCCAGTACTTC
j_call: TRBJ2-5
d_call: NA
v_call: TRBV11-2
clone_size: NA

cdr3_aa: CASSEAGQWEYF
cdr3_nt: TGTGCCAGCAGTGAAGCGGGGCAGTGGGAGTACTTC
j_call: TRBJ2-7
d_call: NA
v_call: TRBV6-1
clone_size: NA

cdr3_aa: CAISEPRQGIYEQYF
cdr3_nt: TGTGCCATCAGTGAGCCTAGACAGGGCATCTACGAGCAGTACTTC
j_call: TRBJ2-7
d_call: TRBD1
v_call: TRBV10-3
clone_size: NA

cdr3_aa: CASWDALDEQYF
cdr3_nt: TGTGCCAGCTGGGACGCTCTTGACGAGCAGTACTTC
j_call: TRBJ2-7
d_call: NA
v_call: TRBV2
clone_size: NA

cdr3_aa: CASSQGQGSSGANVLTF
cdr3_nt: TGTGCCAGCAGTCAGGGACAGGGGAGCTCTGGGGCCAACGTCCTGACTTTC
j_call: TRBJ2-6
d_call: TRBD1
v_call: TRBV27
clone_size: NA

cdr3_aa: CASSLTTGDTIYF
cdr3_nt: TGCGCCAGCAGCTTAACCACGGGAGACACCATATATTTT
j_call: TRBJ1-3
d_call: NA
v_call: TRBV5-1
clone_size: few

cdr3_aa: CSARPGGEQFF
cdr3_nt: TGCAGTGCTAGACCCGGGGGTGAGCAGTTCTTC
j_call: TRBJ2-1
d_call: NA
v_call: TRBV20-1
clone_size: NA

cdr3_aa: CASSVARTGLGNNEQFF
cdr3_nt: TGTGCCAGCAGCGTAGCCCGGACAGGGTTGGGAAACAATGAGCAGTTCTTC
j_call: TRBJ2-1
d_call: TRBD1
v_call: TRBV9
clone_size: NA

cdr3_aa: CASSRSAGDNEQFF
cdr3_nt: TGCGCCAGCTCCCGGTCAGCGGGGGACAATGAGCAGTTCTTC
j_call: TRBJ2-1
d_call: TRBD2
v_call: TRBV10-2
clone_size: NA

cdr3_aa: CASGQGVSDTQYF
cdr3_nt: TGCGCCAGCGGCCAGGGGGTGTCAGATACGCAGTATTTT
j_call: TRBJ2-3
d_call: TRBD1
v_call: TRBV5-1
clone_size: NA

cdr3_aa: CASSVTDTNEKLFF
cdr3_nt: TGTGCCAGCAGCGTGACAGATACTAATGAAAAACTGTTTTTT
j_call: TRBJ1-4
d_call: NA
v_call: TRBV2
clone_size: NA

cdr3_aa: CASSMTANTEAFF
cdr3_nt: TGTGCCAGTAGTATGACGGCTAACACTGAAGCTTTCTTT
j_call: TRBJ1-1
d_call: NA
v_call: TRBV19
clone_size: NA

cdr3_aa: CASSGGGPRGSGYTF
cdr3_nt: TGTGCCAGTAGTGGCGGGGGTCCCAGGGGAAGTGGCTACACCTTC
j_call: TRBJ1-2
d_call: NA
v_call: TRBV19
clone_size: NA

cdr3_aa: CAISELGYQETQYF
cdr3_nt: TGTGCCATCAGTGAGTTGGGGTACCAAGAGACCCAGTACTTC
j_call: TRBJ2-5
d_call: NA
v_call: TRBV10-3
clone_size: once

cdr3_aa: CASSVGAGGAQYF
cdr3_nt: TGCGCCAGCAGTGTTGGGGCTGGAGGGGCCCAGTACTTC
j_call: TRBJ2-5
d_call: NA
v_call: TRBV10-1
clone_size: NA

cdr3_aa: CSVAGQLTDYGYTF
cdr3_nt: TGCAGCGTGGCGGGACAGCTGACGGACTATGGCTACACCTTC
j_call: TRBJ1-2
d_call: TRBD1
v_call: TRBV29-1
clone_size: NA

cdr3_aa: CASSVNPGTLYEQYF
cdr3_nt: TGTGCCAGCAGCGTTAATCCCGGGACACTCTACGAGCAGTACTTC
j_call: TRBJ2-7
d_call: NA
v_call: TRBV7-6
clone_size: NA

cdr3_aa: CASSLGRTYEQYF
cdr3_nt: TGTGCCAGCAGCTTGGGACGGACCTACGAGCAGTACTTC
j_call: TRBJ2-7
d_call: NA
v_call: TRBV5-8
clone_size: NA

cdr3_aa: CASSQDGQYNQPQHF
cdr3_nt: TGCGCCAGTAGCCAAGATGGACAGTACAATCAGCCCCAGCATTTT
j_call: TRBJ1-5
d_call: NA
v_call: TRBV4-1
clone_size: NA

cdr3_aa: CASSPRGPYYEQYF
cdr3_nt: TGTGCCAGCTCACCACGGGGACCCTACTACGAGCAGTACTTC
j_call: TRBJ2-7
d_call: NA
v_call: TRBV18
clone_size: NA

cdr3_aa: CASSQDPPTGQFF
cdr3_nt: TGTGCCAGCAGCCAAGATCCGCCAACGGGGCAGTTCTTC
j_call: TRBJ2-1
d_call: NA
v_call: TRBV3-1/TRBV3-2
clone_size: NA

cdr3_aa: CASSIGPGSTEAFF
cdr3_nt: TGTGCCAGTAGTATAGGCCCAGGGAGCACTGAAGCTTTCTTT
j_call: TRBJ1-1
d_call: NA
v_call: TRBV19
clone_size: NA

cdr3_aa: CATSQGDYGYTF
cdr3_nt: TGTGCCACGTCCCAGGGCGACTATGGCTACACCTTC
j_call: TRBJ1-2
d_call: NA
v_call: TRBV6-5
clone_size: once

cdr3_aa: CAISWDTSYEQYF
cdr3_nt: TGTGCCATCAGCTGGGACACCTCCTACGAGCAGTACTTC
j_call: TRBJ2-7
d_call: NA
v_call: TRBV10-3
clone_size: NA

cdr3_aa: CASSPDDNQPQHF
cdr3_nt: TGCGCCAGCAGCCCCGACGACAATCAGCCCCAGCATTTT
j_call: TRBJ1-5
d_call: NA
v_call: TRBV5-1
clone_size: NA

cdr3_aa: CASSRDSSYEQYF
cdr3_nt: TGTGCCAGCAGCCGGGACTCATCCTACGAGCAGTACTTC
j_call: TRBJ2-7
d_call: NA
v_call: TRBV25-1
clone_size: NA

cdr3_aa: CASSLTDFSGNTIYF
cdr3_nt: TGTGCCAGTAGTCTTACAGACTTCTCTGGAAACACCATATATTTT
j_call: TRBJ1-3
d_call: NA
v_call: TRBV19
clone_size: NA

cdr3_aa: CASSPGGQPSELFF
cdr3_nt: TGTGCCAGCAGCCCGGGAGGCCAACCTTCGGAGCTGTTTTTT
j_call: TRBJ2-2
d_call: TRBD2
v_call: TRBV9
clone_size: NA

cdr3_aa: CASSRDGEFSGGYTF
cdr3_nt: TGTGCCAGCAGCCGGGATGGGGAGTTTTCAGGAGGCTACACCTTC
j_call: TRBJ1-2
d_call: NA
v_call: TRBV14
clone_size: NA

cdr3_aa: CASSIVPPAGGGNEQFF
cdr3_nt: TGTGCCAGTAGTATTGTGCCGCCAGCGGGGGGTGGCAATGAGCAGTTCTTC
j_call: TRBJ2-1
d_call: TRBD2
v_call: TRBV19
clone_size: NA

cdr3_aa: CASSLKGPGAQYF
cdr3_nt: TGTGCCAGCAGCTTGAAGGGGCCAGGCGCGCAGTATTTT
j_call: TRBJ2-3
d_call: NA
v_call: TRBV7-2
clone_size: NA

cdr3_aa: CASSKNTGELFF
cdr3_nt: TGTGCCAGCAGTAAAAACACCGGGGAGCTGTTTTTT
j_call: TRBJ2-2
d_call: NA
v_call: TRBV2
clone_size: NA

cdr3_aa: CASSPGTGGSETQYF
cdr3_nt: TGTGCCAGCTCCCCAGGGACAGGGGGGTCAGAGACCCAGTACTTC
j_call: TRBJ2-5
d_call: TRBD1
v_call: TRBV18
clone_size: NA

cdr3_aa: CASSIGYTEAFF
cdr3_nt: TGTGCCAGTAGTATCGGGTACACTGAAGCTTTCTTT
j_call: TRBJ1-1
d_call: NA
v_call: TRBV19
clone_size: NA

cdr3_aa: CASSSSGTSSADTQYF
cdr3_nt: TGTGCCAGCAGCTCGTCCGGGACTAGCTCGGCAGATACGCAGTATTTT
j_call: TRBJ2-3
d_call: TRBD2
v_call: TRBV7-3
clone_size: few